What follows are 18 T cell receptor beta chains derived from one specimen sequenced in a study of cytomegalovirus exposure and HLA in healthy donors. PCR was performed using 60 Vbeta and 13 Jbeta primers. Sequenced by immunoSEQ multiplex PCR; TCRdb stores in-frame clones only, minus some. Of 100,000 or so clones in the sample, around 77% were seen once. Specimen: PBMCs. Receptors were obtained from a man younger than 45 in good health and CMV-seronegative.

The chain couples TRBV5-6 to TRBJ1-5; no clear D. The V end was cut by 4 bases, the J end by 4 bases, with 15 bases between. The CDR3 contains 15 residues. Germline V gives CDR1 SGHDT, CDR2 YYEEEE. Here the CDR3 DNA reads TGTGCCAGCAGCAAAGCGGGGTTGTGGAATCAGCCCCAGCATTTT. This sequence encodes CASSKAGLWNQPQHF.

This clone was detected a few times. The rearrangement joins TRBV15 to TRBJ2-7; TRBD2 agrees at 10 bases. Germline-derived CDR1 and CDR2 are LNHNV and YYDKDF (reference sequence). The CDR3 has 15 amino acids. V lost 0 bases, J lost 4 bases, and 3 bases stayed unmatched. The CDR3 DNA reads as TGTGCCACCAGCAGAGATCCAGCGGGAGGGTACGAGCAGTACTTC. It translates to CATSRDPAGGYEQYF.

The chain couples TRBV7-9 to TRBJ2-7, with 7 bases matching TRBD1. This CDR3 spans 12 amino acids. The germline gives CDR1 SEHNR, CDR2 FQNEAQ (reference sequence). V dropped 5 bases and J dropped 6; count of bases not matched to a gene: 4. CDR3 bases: TGTGCCAGCAGCCAGTCAGGGGGCGAGCAGTACTTC. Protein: CASSQSGGEQYF. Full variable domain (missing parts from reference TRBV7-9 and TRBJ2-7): DTGVSQNPRHKITKRGQNVTFRCDPISEHNRLYWYRQTLGQGPEFLTYFQNEAQLEKSRLLSDRFSAERPKGSFSTLEIQRTEQGDSAMYLCASSQSGGEQYFGPGTRLTVT.

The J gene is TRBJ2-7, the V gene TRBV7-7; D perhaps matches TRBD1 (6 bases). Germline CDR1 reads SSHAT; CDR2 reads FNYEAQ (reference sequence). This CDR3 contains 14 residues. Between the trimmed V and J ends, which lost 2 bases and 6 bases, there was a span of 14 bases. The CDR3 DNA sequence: TGTGCCAGCAGCTTATCGCACAGGGCGGCCGAGCAGTACTTC. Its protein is CASSLSHRAAEQYF.

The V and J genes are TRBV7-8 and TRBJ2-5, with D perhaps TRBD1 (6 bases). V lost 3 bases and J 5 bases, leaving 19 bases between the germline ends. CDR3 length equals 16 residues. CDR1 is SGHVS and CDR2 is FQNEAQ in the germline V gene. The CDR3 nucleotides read TGTGCCAGCAGCTTGGGGGCACAGGGACGTGCGGAGACCCAGTACTTC. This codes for CASSLGAQGRAETQYF.

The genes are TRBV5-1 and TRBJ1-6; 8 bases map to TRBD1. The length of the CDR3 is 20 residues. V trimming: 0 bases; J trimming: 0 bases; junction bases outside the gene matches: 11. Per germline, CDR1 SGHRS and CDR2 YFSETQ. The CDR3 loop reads CASSLGRTGSQSSYNSPLHF. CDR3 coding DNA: TGCGCCAGCAGCTTGGGAAGGACAGGGTCTCAGAGCTCCTATAATTCACCCCTCCACTTT.

The chain's CDR3 is CASSLGQGFSEQYF. The CDR3 DNA reads as TGTGCCAGCAGCTTGGGACAGGGTTTCTCCGAGCAGTACTTC. V is TRBV7-9 and J is TRBJ2-7; 9 nucleotides agree with TRBD1. J was trimmed by 6 bases and V by 3 bases; bases with no gene match: 6. The CDR3 covers 14 residues. Germline lookup yields CDR1 SEHNR and CDR2 FQNEAQ (reference sequence).

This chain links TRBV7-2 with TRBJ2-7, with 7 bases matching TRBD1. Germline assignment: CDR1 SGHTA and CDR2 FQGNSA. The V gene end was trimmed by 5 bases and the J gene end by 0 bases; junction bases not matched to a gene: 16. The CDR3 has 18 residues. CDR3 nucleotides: TGTGCCAGCAGCACGACGACCCGACAGGGAACTTACTCCTACGAGCAGTACTTC. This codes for CASSTTTRQGTYSYEQYF.

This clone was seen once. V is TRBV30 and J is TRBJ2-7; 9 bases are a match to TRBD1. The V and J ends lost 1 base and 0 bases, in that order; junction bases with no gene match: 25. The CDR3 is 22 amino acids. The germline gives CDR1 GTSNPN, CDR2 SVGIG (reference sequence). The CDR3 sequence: CAWSAWTMTGGDASASSYEQYF. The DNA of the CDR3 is TGTGCCTGGAGTGCGTGGACCATGACAGGGGGTGACGCCTCCGCCTCCTCCTACGAGCAGTACTTC.

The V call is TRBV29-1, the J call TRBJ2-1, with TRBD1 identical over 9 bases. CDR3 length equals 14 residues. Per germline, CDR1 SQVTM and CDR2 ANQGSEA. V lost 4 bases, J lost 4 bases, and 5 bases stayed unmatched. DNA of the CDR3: TGCAGCGTTGCTGACAGGGGGTGGTACAATGAGCAGTTCTTC. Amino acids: CSVADRGWYNEQFF.

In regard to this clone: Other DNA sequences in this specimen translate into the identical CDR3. CDR3 loop: CASSIRGRTEAFF. The CDR3 DNA reads as TGTGCCAGCAGTATCCGCGGGAGGACTGAAGCTTTCTTT. The chain uses TRBV7-2 and TRBJ1-1; D is unclear. V was pared by 6 bases and J by 5 bases, with 13 bases between. The CDR3 runs 13 residues. Germline V gene lookup returns CDR1 SGHTA and CDR2 FQGNSA.

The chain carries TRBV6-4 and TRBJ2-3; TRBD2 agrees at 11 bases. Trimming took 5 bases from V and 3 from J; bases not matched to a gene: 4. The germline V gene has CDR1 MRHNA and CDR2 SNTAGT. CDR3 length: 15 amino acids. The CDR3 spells CASSLTSGTTDTQYF. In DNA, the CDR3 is TGTGCCAGCAGTTTGACTAGCGGGACAACAGATACGCAGTATTTT.

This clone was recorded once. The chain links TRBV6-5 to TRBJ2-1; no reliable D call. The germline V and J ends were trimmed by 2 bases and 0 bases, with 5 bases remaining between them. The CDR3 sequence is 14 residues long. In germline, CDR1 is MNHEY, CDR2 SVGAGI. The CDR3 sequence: CASSYHSSYNEQFF. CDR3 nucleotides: TGTGCCAGCAGTTACCACAGCTCCTACAATGAGCAGTTCTTC.

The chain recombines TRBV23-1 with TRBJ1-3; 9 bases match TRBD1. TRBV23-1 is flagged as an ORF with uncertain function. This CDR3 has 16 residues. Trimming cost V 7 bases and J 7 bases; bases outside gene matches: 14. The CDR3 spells CASNQPHRDRVNTIYF. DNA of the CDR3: TGCGCCAGCAACCAACCCCACCGGGACAGGGTTAACACCATATATTTT.

The CDR3 region has the DNA TGTGCCAGCAGTTATTCAGGGGGTGAGCAGTTCTTC. Protein product: CASSYSGGEQFF. This sequence joins TRBV6-6 and TRBJ2-1; 7 bases match TRBD1. The CDR3 consists of 12 residues. The V gene end was trimmed by 3 bases and the J gene end by 9 bases; junction bases not matched to a gene: 2. In germline, CDR1 is MNHNY, CDR2 SVGAGI (reference sequence).

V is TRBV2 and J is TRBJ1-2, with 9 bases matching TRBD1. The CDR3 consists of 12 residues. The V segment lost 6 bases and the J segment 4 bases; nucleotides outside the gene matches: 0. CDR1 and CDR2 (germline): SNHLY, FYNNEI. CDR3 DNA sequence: TGTGCCAGCAGGGACAGGGGCTATGGCTACACCTTC. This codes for CASRDRGYGYTF.

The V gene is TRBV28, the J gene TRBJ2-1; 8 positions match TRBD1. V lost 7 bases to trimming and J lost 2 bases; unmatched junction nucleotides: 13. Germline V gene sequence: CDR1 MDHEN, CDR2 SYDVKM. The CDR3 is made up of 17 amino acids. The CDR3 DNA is TGTGCCAGCAAATCTCGGGTCAGGGGGCTGCCCTACAATGAGCAGTTCTTC. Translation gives CASKSRVRGLPYNEQFF.

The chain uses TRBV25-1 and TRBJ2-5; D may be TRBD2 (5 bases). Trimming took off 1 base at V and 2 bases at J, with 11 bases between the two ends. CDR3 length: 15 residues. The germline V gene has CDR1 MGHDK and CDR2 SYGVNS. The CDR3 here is CASSELGREQETQYF. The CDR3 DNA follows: TGTGCCAGCAGTGAATTGGGAAGGGAGCAAGAGACCCAGTACTTC.